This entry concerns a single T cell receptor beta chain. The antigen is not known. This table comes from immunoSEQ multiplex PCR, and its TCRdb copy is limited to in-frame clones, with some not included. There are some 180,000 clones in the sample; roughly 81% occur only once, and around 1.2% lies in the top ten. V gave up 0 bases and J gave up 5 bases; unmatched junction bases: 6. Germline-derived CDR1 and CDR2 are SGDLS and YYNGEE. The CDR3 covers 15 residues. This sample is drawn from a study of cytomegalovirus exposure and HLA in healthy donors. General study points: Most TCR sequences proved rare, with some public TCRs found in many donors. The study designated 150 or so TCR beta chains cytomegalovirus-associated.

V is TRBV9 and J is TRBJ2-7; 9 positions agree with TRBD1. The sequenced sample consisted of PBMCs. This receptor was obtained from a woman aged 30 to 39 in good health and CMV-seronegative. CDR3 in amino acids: CASSVAGQGQNEQYF. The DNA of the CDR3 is TGTGCCAGCAGCGTAGCGGGACAGGGTCAAAACGAGCAGTACTTC.